These 8 T cell receptor beta chains originate from one sample sequenced in a study of blood T cell repertoires in COVID-19. Sequencing used immunoSEQ multiplex PCR; TCRdb keeps in-frame clones, though not all of them. The sample consists of 110,000 to 150,000 clones, more than 75% of them appearing once. The sequenced sample was peripheral blood. The source is a woman in her fifties or sixties with acute or convalescent COVID-19.

The V call is TRBV24-1, the J call TRBJ2-3, with 12 bases aligning to TRBD2. The V and J ends lost 2 bases and 4 bases, in that order; junction bases with no gene match: 3. The V gene's germline CDR1 is KGHDR and CDR2 SFDVKD. The CDR3 totals 16 residues. CDR3 sequence (DNA): TGTGCCACCAGTGATTGGACTAGCGGGGTTTCAGATACGCAGTATTTT. Amino acid sequence: CATSDWTSGVSDTQYF.

The V gene is TRBV3-1 (or the pseudogene TRBV3-2), the J gene TRBJ2-7; D remains ambiguous. Germline V lookup: CDR1 LGHDT, CDR2 YNNKEL (reference sequence). V lost 4 bases to trimming and J lost 1 base, with 8 bases between them. This CDR3 has 13 residues. In DNA, the CDR3 is TGTGCCAGCAGCCTAGACATGTCCTACGAGCAGTACTTC. This gives the protein CASSLDMSYEQYF.

This sequence joins TRBV6-2 or TRBV6-3 and TRBJ2-1; D remains unclear. Trimming removed 2 bases from V and 3 bases from J, with 11 bases in between. CDR3 length equals 15 residues. Germline CDR1 reads MNHEY; CDR2 reads SVGEGT. The DNA of the CDR3 is TGTGCCAGCAGTTACCTCCAGGAACTCTACAATGAGCAGTTCTTC. This translates into CASSYLQELYNEQFF.

About this clone itself: A read error may account for a junction end that differs from germline. V gene TRBV5-1 combines with J gene TRBJ2-2; D perhaps matches TRBD2 (6 bases). The CDR3 contains 13 residues. CDR1 and CDR2 from the germline V gene are SGHRS and YFSETQ. The CDR3 protein is CASSGLNSGELFF. The CDR3 DNA reads TGCGCCAGCTCGGGACTTAACAGCGGGGAGCTGTTTTTT.

The chain links TRBV6-5 to TRBJ1-1; the D gene is possibly TRBD1 (5 bases). CDR3 length: 11 amino acids. V was pared by 5 bases and J by 7 bases, with 8 bases between. Germline CDR1 MNHEY, CDR2 SVGAGI. This chain's CDR3 is CASSLGGEAFF. The CDR3 DNA reads TGTGCCAGCAGTCTCGGGGGTGAAGCTTTCTTT.

The chain employs TRBV30 and TRBJ1-6, with D maybe TRBD1 (5 bases). Germline V gene lookup returns CDR1 GTSNPN and CDR2 SVGIG (reference sequence). Trimming removed 1 base at V and 0 bases at J, with 7 bases between. The CDR3 covers 15 residues. CDR3 coding DNA: TGTGCCTGGAGTGGGGGCGTCTCCTATAATTCACCCCTCCACTTT. Its translation: CAWSGGVSYNSPLHF. The variable domain in full, completed from reference TRBV30 and TRBJ1-6, reads SQTIHQWPATLVQPVGSPLSLECTVEGTSNPNLYWYRQAAGRGLQLLFYSVGIGQISSEVPQNLSASRPQDRQFILSSKKLLLSDSGFYLCAWSGGVSYNSPLHFGNGTRLTVT.

The chain carries TRBV5-5 and TRBJ2-2, with no clear D. The CDR3 contains 13 residues. V lost 2 bases and J lost 3, with 5 bases in between. The germline CDR1 and CDR2 sequences are SGHKS and YYEKEE (reference sequence). In DNA form, the CDR3 reads TGTGCCAGCAGCTTTCTGTACACCGGGGAGCTGTTTTTT. This gives the protein CASSFLYTGELFF.

V is TRBV5-1 and J is TRBJ1-2, with D perhaps TRBD1 (6 bases). Germline-derived CDR1 and CDR2 are SGHRS and YFSETQ. Between the trimmed V and J ends, which lost 0 bases and 2 bases, there was a span of 11 bases. The CDR3 is 15 residues long. The CDR3 spells CASSLDGGRNYGYTF. CDR3 bases: TGCGCCAGCAGCTTGGACGGGGGGCGCAACTATGGCTACACCTTC. Using reference TRBV5-1 and TRBJ1-2 for the parts outside the CDR3, the full variable domain is KAGVTQTPRYLIKTRGQQVTLSCSPISGHRSVSWYQQTPGQGLQFLFEYFSETQRNKGNFPGRFSGRQFSNSRSEMNVSTLELGDSALYLCASSLDGGRNYGYTFGSGTRLTVV.